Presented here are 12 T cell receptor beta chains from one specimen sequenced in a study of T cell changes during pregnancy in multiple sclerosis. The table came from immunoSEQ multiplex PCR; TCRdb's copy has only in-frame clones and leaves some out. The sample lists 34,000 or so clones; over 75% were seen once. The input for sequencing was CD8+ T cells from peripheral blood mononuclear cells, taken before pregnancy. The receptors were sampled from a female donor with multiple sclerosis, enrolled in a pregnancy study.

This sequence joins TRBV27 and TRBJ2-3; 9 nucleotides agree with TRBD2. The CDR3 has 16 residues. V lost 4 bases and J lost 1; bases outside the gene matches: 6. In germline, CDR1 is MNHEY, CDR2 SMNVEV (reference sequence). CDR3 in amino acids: CASSSLGLAGTDTQYF. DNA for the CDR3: TGTGCCAGCAGTTCTTTGGGACTAGCCGGCACAGATACGCAGTATTTT.

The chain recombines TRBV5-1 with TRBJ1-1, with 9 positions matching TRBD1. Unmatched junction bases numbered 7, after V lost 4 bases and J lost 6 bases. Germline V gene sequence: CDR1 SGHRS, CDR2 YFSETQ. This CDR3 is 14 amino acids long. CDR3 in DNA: TGCGCCAGCAGCGGTGGGACAGGGAATGCTGAAGCTTTCTTT. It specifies CASSGGTGNAEAFF.

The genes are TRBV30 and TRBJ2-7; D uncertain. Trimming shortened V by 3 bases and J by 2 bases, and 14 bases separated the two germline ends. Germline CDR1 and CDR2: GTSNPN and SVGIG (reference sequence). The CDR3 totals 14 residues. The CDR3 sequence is CAWSFDSTTYEQYF. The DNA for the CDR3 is TGTGCCTGGAGCTTTGACTCGACGACCTACGAGCAGTACTTC. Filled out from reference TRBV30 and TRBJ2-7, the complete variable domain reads SQTIHQWPATLVQPVGSPLSLECTVEGTSNPNLYWYRQAAGRGLQLLFYSVGIGQISSEVPQNLSASRPQDRQFILSSKKLLLSDSGFYLCAWSFDSTTYEQYFGPGTRLTVT.

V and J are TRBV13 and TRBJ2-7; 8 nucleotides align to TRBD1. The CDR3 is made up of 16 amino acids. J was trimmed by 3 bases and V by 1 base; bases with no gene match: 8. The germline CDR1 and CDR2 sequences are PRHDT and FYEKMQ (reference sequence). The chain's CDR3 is CASSLDGTGRNYEQYF. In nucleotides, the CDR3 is TGTGCCAGCAGCTTAGACGGGACAGGCCGTAACTACGAGCAGTACTTC.

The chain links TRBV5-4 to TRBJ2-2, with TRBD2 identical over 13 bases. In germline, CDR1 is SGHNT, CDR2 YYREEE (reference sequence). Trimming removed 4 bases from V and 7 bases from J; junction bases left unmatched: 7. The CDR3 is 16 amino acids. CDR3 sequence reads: CASSPTSGGAIGELFF. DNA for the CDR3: TGTGCCAGCAGCCCTACTAGCGGGGGGGCAATCGGGGAGCTGTTTTTT.

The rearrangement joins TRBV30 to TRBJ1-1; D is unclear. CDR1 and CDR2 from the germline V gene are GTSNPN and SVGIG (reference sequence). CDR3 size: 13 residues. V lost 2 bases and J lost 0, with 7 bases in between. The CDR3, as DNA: TGTGCCTGGAGTAATTCGGTGAACACTGAAGCTTTCTTT. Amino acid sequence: CAWSNSVNTEAFF. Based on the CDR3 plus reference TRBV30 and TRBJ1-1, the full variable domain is SQTIHQWPATLVQPVGSPLSLECTVEGTSNPNLYWYRQAAGRGLQLLFYSVGIGQISSEVPQNLSASRPQDRQFILSSKKLLLSDSGFYLCAWSNSVNTEAFFGQGTRLTVV.

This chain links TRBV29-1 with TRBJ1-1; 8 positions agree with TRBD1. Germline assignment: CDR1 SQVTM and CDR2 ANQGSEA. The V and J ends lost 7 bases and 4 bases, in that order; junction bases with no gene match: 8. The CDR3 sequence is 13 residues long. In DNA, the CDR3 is TGCAGCGCCCAGCAGGGGGCCGGCACTGAAGCTTTCTTT. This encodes CSAQQGAGTEAFF.

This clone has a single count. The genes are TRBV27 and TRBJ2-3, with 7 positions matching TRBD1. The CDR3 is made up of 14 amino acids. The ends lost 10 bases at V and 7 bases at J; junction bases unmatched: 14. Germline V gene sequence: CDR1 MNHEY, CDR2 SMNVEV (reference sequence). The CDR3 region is CATAQGEIGNTQYF. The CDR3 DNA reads TGTGCCACCGCCCAGGGGGAAATCGGGAATACGCAGTATTTT.

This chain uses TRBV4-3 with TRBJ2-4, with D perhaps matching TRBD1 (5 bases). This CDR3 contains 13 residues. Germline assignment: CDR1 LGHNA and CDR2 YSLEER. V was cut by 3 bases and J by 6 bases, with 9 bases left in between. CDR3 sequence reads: CASSQIQGNIQYF. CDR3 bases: TGCGCCAGCAGCCAGATCCAGGGAAACATTCAGTACTTC.

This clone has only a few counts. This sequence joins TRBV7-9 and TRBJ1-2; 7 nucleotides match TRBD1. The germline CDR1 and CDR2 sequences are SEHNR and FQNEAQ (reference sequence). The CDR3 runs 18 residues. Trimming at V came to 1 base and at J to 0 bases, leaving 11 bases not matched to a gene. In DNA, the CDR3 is TGTGCCAGCAGCTTAGAGGACAGGTCAAGGGGCCCTAACTATGGCTACACCTTC. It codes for CASSLEDRSRGPNYGYTF. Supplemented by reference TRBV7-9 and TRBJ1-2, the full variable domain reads DTGVSQNPRHKITKRGQNVTFRCDPISEHNRLYWYRQTLGQGPEFLTYFQNEAQLEKSRLLSDRFSAERPKGSFSTLEIQRTEQGDSAMYLCASSLEDRSRGPNYGYTFGSGTRLTVV.

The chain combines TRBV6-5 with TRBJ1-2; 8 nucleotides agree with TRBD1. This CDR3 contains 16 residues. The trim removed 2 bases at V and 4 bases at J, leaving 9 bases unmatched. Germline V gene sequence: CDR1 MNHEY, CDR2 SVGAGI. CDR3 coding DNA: TGTGCCAGCAGTTACGACCCCCGGGACAGGACCTATGGCTACACCTTC. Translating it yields CASSYDPRDRTYGYTF.

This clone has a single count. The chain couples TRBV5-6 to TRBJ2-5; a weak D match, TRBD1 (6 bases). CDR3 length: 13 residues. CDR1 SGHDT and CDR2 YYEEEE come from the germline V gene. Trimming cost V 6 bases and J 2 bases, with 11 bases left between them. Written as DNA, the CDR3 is TGTGCCAGCAAGGGGGTCTCGCAAGAGACCCAGTACTTC. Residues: CASKGVSQETQYF.